A single sample is the source of the 21 T cell receptor beta chains below, sequenced in a study of molecular identifiers for immune sequencing clone quantification. A single record per CDR3 protein comes from TCRdb applying MiXCR to the PCR reads. Of a few hundred thousand distinct CDR3 sequences in the sample, around 21% were seen once. The sample consisted of naive CD8+ T cells from blood, with Jurkat cell RNA spiked in. As to subset: FACS-sorted CD8+CD4-CCR7+CD45RA+ naive T cells. The source is a human donor in good health. Some libraries in this study had Jurkat cell RNA spiked in.

There are many counts of this clonotype. This chain links TRBV29-1 with TRBJ1-4; no reliable D call. CDR3 length equals 16 residues. Germline V gene sequence: CDR1 SQVTM, CDR2 ANQGSEA. V was shortened by 7 bases and J by 2 bases, with 20 bases between the two germline ends. Here the CDR3 DNA reads TGCAGCGCCGTCGTGGATCTCGAGCAGACTAATGAAAAACTGTTTTTT. It yields the protein CSAVVDLEQTNEKLFF.

The chain has TRBV7-9 and TRBJ2-5; 9 bases are a match to TRBD2. The CDR3 length is 15 residues. Trimming cost V 5 bases and J 1 base; bases outside gene matches: 5. Germline CDR1 is SEHNR and CDR2 is FQNEAQ (reference sequence). The CDR3 nucleotides read TGTGCCAGCAGCGCGCGACTAGCGGCCCAAGAGACCCAGTACTTC. Residues: CASSARLAAQETQYF.

A note on this clonotype: This sequence may be a read error, since a much larger clone differs from it by one base. This chain joins TRBV2 and TRBJ2-3; 10 nucleotides match TRBD1. The CDR3 is 14 amino acids. V trimming: 7 bases; J trimming: 4 bases; junction bases outside the gene matches: 5. Germline V gives CDR1 SNHLY, CDR2 FYNNEI. The CDR3 DNA is TGTGCCAGCAACGACAGGGGGCCTTCAGATACGCAGTATTTT. This encodes CASNDRGPSDTQYF.

This clonotype was counted only a few times. V gene TRBV7-6 combines with J gene TRBJ1-3, with a weak D call TRBD1 (6 bases). The V gene's germline CDR1 is SGHVS and CDR2 FNYEAQ. The CDR3 has 18 residues. The V and J ends lost 1 base and 1 base respectively, with 17 bases between them. CDR3 loop: CASSLDPPYRVSGNTIYF. The CDR3 coding sequence is TGTGCCAGCAGCTTAGATCCCCCGTACAGGGTTTCTGGAAACACCATATATTTT.

This clonotype was recorded at least ten times. J is TRBJ1-1 and V is TRBV6-6; D ambiguous. CDR1 is MNHNY and CDR2 is SVGAGI in the germline V gene (reference sequence). Trimming left V 0 bases short and J 0 bases short, with 8 bases between. CDR3 size: 15 residues. CDR3 in DNA: TGTGCCAGCAGTTACTCGTGGGCCATGAACACTGAAGCTTTCTTT. It codes for CASSYSWAMNTEAFF.

The chain joins TRBV20-1 to TRBJ2-7; TRBD1 aligns across 8 bases. Germline values: CDR1 DFQATT, CDR2 SNEGSKA (reference sequence). The CDR3 spans 18 residues. With 0 bases clipped from V and 4 bases from J, the junction kept 17 bases outside the gene matches. CDR3 bases: TGCAGTGCTAGAGAGAGAGTTCCGTGGACAGGGTTCCTGTACGAGCAGTACTTC. Protein product: CSARERVPWTGFLYEQYF.

This clonotype was found a few times. The genes are TRBV4-3 and TRBJ1-2; 8 nucleotides agree with TRBD1. The germline gives CDR1 LGHNA, CDR2 YSLEER. Unmatched junction bases numbered 5, after V lost 0 bases and J lost 2 bases. This CDR3 is 16 amino acids long. CDR3 region: CASSQDRGQANYGYTF. CDR3 bases: TGCGCCAGCAGCCAAGACCGGGGACAGGCAAACTATGGCTACACCTTC.

The chain recombines TRBV3-1 with TRBJ2-5, with D maybe TRBD2 (6 bases). The V end was cut by 0 bases, the J end by 2 bases, with 10 bases between. Germline CDR1 LGHDT, CDR2 YNNKEL (reference sequence). The CDR3 extends over 15 amino acids. CDR3 sequence reads: CASSQDRGVQETQYF. The CDR3 nucleotides are TGTGCCAGCAGCCAAGATCGCGGGGTACAAGAGACCCAGTACTTC.

This clonotype was seen more than once but under ten times. The rearrangement joins TRBV20-1 to TRBJ2-3, with 7 nucleotides matching TRBD2. This CDR3 contains 18 residues. V shed 4 bases, J shed 3 bases, and the junction held 19 bases outside the gene matches. Germline lookup yields CDR1 DFQATT and CDR2 SNEGSKA (reference sequence). The CDR3 protein is CSANGGDLTRVVTDTQYF. CDR3 DNA sequence: TGCAGTGCTAATGGGGGGGATTTGACAAGAGTCGTGACAGATACGCAGTATTTT.

In this sample, this clonotype turned up many times. The V call is TRBV6-2 or TRBV6-3, the J call TRBJ2-5; D is possibly TRBD2 (6 bases). V dropped 3 bases and J dropped 0 bases, with 8 bases sitting between them. This CDR3 spans 14 amino acids. CDR1 and CDR2 (germline): MNHEY, SVGEGT. The CDR3 DNA follows: TGTGCCAGCAGTTATGGGGGGTACCAAGAGACCCAGTACTTC. Translation: CASSYGGYQETQYF.

Only a few counts were recorded for this clonotype. This rearrangement joins TRBV24-1 to TRBJ2-1, with 8 bases aligning to TRBD1. There are 17 residues in the CDR3. Trimming cost V 2 bases and J 3 bases; bases outside gene matches: 8. The germline CDR1 and CDR2 sequences are KGHDR and SFDVKD. DNA of the CDR3: TGTGCCACCAGTGATTCTCGCCTCACAGGGGGCTACAATGAGCAGTTCTTC. As protein: CATSDSRLTGGYNEQFF.

This clonotype was observed many times. The rearrangement joins TRBV5-4 to TRBJ2-5, with a weak D call TRBD1 (5 bases). The germline V gene encodes CDR1 SGHNT and CDR2 YYREEE (reference sequence). V shed 5 bases and J shed 5 bases, with 19 bases lying between them. This CDR3 is built from 15 residues. The CDR3 nucleotides read TGTGCCAGCAGATCGATAGGACACAACTTCGAGACCCAGTACTTC. Translating gives CASRSIGHNFETQYF.

As for this clonotype: It may be a read error: a sequence one base away is much more abundant. This chain uses TRBV7-9 with TRBJ2-7; no definite D call. CDR3 length equals 15 residues. The germline CDR1 and CDR2 sequences are SEHNR and FQNEAQ (reference sequence). Written as DNA, the CDR3 is TGTGCCGGCAGCTTAGGGCCTGATAGCTCCTACGAGCAGTACTTC. It specifies CAGSLGPDSSYEQYF.

This clonotype showed up just a few times. The chain is built from TRBV19 and TRBJ1-5; no reliable D call. Germline V lookup: CDR1 LNHDA, CDR2 SQIVND (reference sequence). The germline V and J ends were trimmed by 8 bases and 5 bases, with 13 bases remaining between them. The CDR3 has 13 amino acids. CDR3 sequence (DNA): TGTGCCAGTGGGTTAACGGGTTATCAGCCCCAGCATTTT. This gives the protein CASGLTGYQPQHF.

Regarding this clonotype: With a much larger clone just one base away, this may be a read error. The chain combines TRBV30 with TRBJ2-1; D may be TRBD2 (5 bases). V lost 4 bases to trimming and J lost 8 bases, with 12 bases between them. The CDR3 contains 12 residues. Germline CDR1 is GTSNPN and CDR2 is SVGIG (reference sequence). The CDR3 coding sequence is TGTGCCTGGAACCTAATCGGGGATGAGCAGTTCTTC. It encodes CAWNLIGDEQFF.

The chain recombines TRBV4-1 with TRBJ2-7, with D maybe TRBD2 (5 bases). This CDR3 is built from 15 residues. Between the trimmed V and J ends, which lost 0 bases and 4 bases, there was a span of 13 bases. Germline assignment: CDR1 MGHRA and CDR2 YSYEKL. In nucleotides, the CDR3 is TGCGCCAGCAGCCAAGAGGATACCCGGGGTTACGAGCAGTACTTC. Its translation is CASSQEDTRGYEQYF.

This clonotype was counted a few times. The chain recombines TRBV20-1 with TRBJ2-7, with TRBD2 matching over 12 bases. CDR1 and CDR2 (germline): DFQATT, SNEGSKA (reference sequence). Trimming at V came to 4 bases and at J to 3 bases, leaving 13 bases not matched to a gene. This CDR3 is 17 amino acids long. CDR3 in DNA: TGCAGTGCTAATAGTAGGACTAGCGGGAATCCCCTCTACGAGCAGTACTTC. Translated, it gives CSANSRTSGNPLYEQYF.

In the case of this clonotype: This clone may be a read error of a much larger clone one base away. Because it lacks the conserved phenylalanine or tryptophan at the end, this CDR3 is likely a read error. The CDR3: CASRQGLQETQYL. In nucleotides, the CDR3 is TGCGCCAGCAGACAGGGGCTCCAAGAGACCCAGTACCTC. The rearrangement joins TRBV5-1 to TRBJ2-5, with 7 bases aligning to TRBD1. The CDR3 has 13 residues. J gave up 1 base and V 5 bases, and 2 bases lay outside the gene matches. Germline V gives CDR1 SGHRS, CDR2 YFSETQ.

The chain couples TRBV11-2 to TRBJ2-4; D possibly corresponds to TRBD1 (5 bases). CDR1 and CDR2 from the germline V gene are SGHAT and FQNNGV. The CDR3 totals 15 residues. Trimming stripped 3 bases from V and 4 bases from J, with 13 bases between. The CDR3 DNA reads TGTGCCAGCAGCTTGGGCCCAGGGTCGAAAAACATTCAGTACTTC. This sequence encodes CASSLGPGSKNIQYF.

This clonotype was counted many times. The J gene is TRBJ2-3, the V gene TRBV12-3 or TRBV12-4; 10 bases line up with TRBD2. Trimming at V came to 5 bases and at J to 0 bases, leaving 2 bases not matched to a gene. The length of the CDR3 is 15 residues. The CDR3 is CASSPTSGSTDTQYF. The CDR3 nucleotides read TGTGCCAGCAGTCCGACTAGCGGGAGCACAGATACGCAGTATTTT.

This clonotype was counted between two and nine times. The chain couples TRBV6-5 to TRBJ2-5; 10 bases fit TRBD2. Germline V gives CDR1 MNHEY, CDR2 SVGAGI. V was pared by 4 bases and J by 2 bases, with 7 bases of the junction left unmatched. This CDR3 has 16 residues. The CDR3 protein is CASSLTGTSEQETQYF. CDR3 in DNA: TGTGCCAGCAGTTTAACCGGGACTAGCGAGCAAGAGACCCAGTACTTC.